Listed below are T cell receptor beta chains from one sample, sequenced in a study of cytomegalovirus exposure and HLA in healthy donors. The data were produced by immunoSEQ multiplex PCR, yet TCRdb's version contains in-frame clones alone and is incomplete. Of 130,000 to 150,000 clones in the sample, about 90% are singletons; the top ten hold around 8%. Material for sequencing was PBMCs. These receptors originate from a woman between 18 and 30 years old in good health and CMV-seropositive. Both conserved end residues are part of each CDR3. The order of the fields is clone size, V gene, CDR3 length, D gene, J gene, CDR3 protein, CDR3 DNA. The D gene is left open where the match is weak. Rows give clone size only sometimes, using once, few, many, or a class for an expanded clone.

size: .
V: TRBV4-2
length: 17
D: .
J: TRBJ2-4
CDR3: CASSQEVAASAKNIQYF
DNA: TGTGCCAGCAGCCAAGAGGTAGCGGCCTCAGCCAAAAACATTCAGTACTTC

size: .
V: TRBV2
length: 14
D: .
J: TRBJ1-2
CDR3: CASRVENGLDGYTF
DNA: TGTGCCAGCAGGGTCGAAAATGGACTTGACGGCTACACCTTC

size: .
V: TRBV5-4
length: 15
D: .
J: TRBJ2-1
CDR3: CASRFRVATANEQFF
DNA: TGTGCCAGCAGATTCAGGGTGGCCACGGCCAATGAGCAGTTCTTC

size: .
V: TRBV4-3
length: 15
D: TRBD1
J: TRBJ2-7
CDR3: CASSQGTGTAYEQYF
DNA: TGCGCCAGCAGCCAGGGGACAGGGACCGCCTACGAGCAGTACTTC

size: once
V: TRBV28
length: 16
D: TRBD1
J: TRBJ2-7
CDR3: CASSSPRQGSVNEQYF
DNA: TGTGCCAGCAGTTCCCCGAGACAGGGATCGGTTAACGAGCAGTACTTC

size: .
V: TRBV7-6
length: 13
D: .
J: TRBJ2-7
CDR3: CASSPTTRDEQYF
DNA: TGTGCCAGCAGCCCCACCACCCGGGACGAGCAGTACTTC

size: .
V: TRBV5-8
length: 16
D: TRBD2
J: TRBJ2-7
CDR3: CASSPGTSGGFYEQYF
DNA: TGTGCCAGCAGCCCCGGGACTAGCGGGGGGTTCTACGAGCAGTACTTC

size: .
V: TRBV6-5
length: 16
D: .
J: TRBJ2-7
CDR3: CASSYSTGESSYEQYF
DNA: TGTGCCAGCAGTTACAGTACGGGGGAGAGCTCCTACGAGCAGTACTTC

size: .
V: TRBV7-8
length: 16
D: TRBD2
J: TRBJ2-7
CDR3: CASSPRGGAGGYEQYF
DNA: TGTGCCAGCAGCCCCCGGGGAGGGGCGGGAGGCTACGAGCAGTACTTC

size: .
V: TRBV7-2
length: 17
D: .
J: TRBJ1-3
CDR3: CASSLLDHRASGNTIYF
DNA: TGTGCCAGCAGCTTATTGGATCACAGGGCATCCGGAAACACCATATATTTT

size: .
V: TRBV18
length: 15
D: TRBD1
J: TRBJ2-6
CDR3: CASSLQGRGANVLTF
DNA: TGTGCCAGCTCACTACAGGGGCGTGGGGCCAACGTCCTGACTTTC

size: .
V: TRBV6-5
length: 12
D: .
J: TRBJ1-5
CDR3: CASASGPGPQHF
DNA: TGTGCCAGCGCCTCCGGACCGGGACCCCAGCATTTT

size: .
V: TRBV27
length: 16
D: TRBD2
J: TRBJ2-5
CDR3: CASSPLLAGNQETQYF
DNA: TGTGCCAGCAGTCCCCTACTAGCGGGCAACCAAGAGACCCAGTACTTC

size: .
V: TRBV2
length: 14
D: .
J: TRBJ1-1
CDR3: CASTWTGGGTEAFF
DNA: TGTGCCAGCACCTGGACGGGGGGCGGGACTGAAGCTTTCTTT

size: .
V: TRBV6-6
length: 14
D: .
J: TRBJ2-7
CDR3: CASSYNSNSYEQYF
DNA: TGTGCCAGCAGTTATAATAGCAATTCCTACGAGCAGTACTTC

size: .
V: TRBV28
length: 14
D: .
J: TRBJ2-7
CDR3: CASSLRTEAYEQYF
DNA: TGTGCCAGCAGTTTGAGGACAGAAGCCTACGAGCAGTACTTC

size: .
V: TRBV7-9
length: 15
D: .
J: TRBJ1-3
CDR3: CASSPAMAPGNTIYF
DNA: TGTGCCAGCAGCCCCGCCATGGCCCCTGGAAACACCATATATTTT

size: .
V: TRBV7-7
length: 14
D: TRBD2
J: TRBJ2-5
CDR3: CASSSGLAARTQYF
DNA: TGTGCTAGCAGCTCGGGACTAGCTGCAAGGACCCAGTACTTC

size: .
V: TRBV11-2
length: 16
D: TRBD1
J: TRBJ1-3
CDR3: CASSTWGTGSGNTIYF
DNA: TGTGCCAGCAGCACGTGGGGGACAGGGTCTGGAAACACCATATATTTT

size: .
V: TRBV11-2
length: 15
D: TRBD2
J: TRBJ2-5
CDR3: CASSPALAGEETQYF
DNA: TGTGCCAGCAGCCCAGCACTAGCGGGGGAAGAGACCCAGTACTTC